This T cell receptor beta chain was sequenced in a study of T cell changes during pregnancy in multiple sclerosis (dated by TCRdb to about 2019). In the study overall: In women with multiple sclerosis, the researchers looked at how the T cell repertoire shifted as pregnancy progressed.

Library preparation employed the immunoSEQ multiplex PCR assay. This immuneACCESS table, as held by TCRdb, lists in-frame sequences with V and J called but not all clones. Of the missing ones, under half trace to an unresolved V gene in checked studies; the others have no known cause. The table for this sample lists around 77,000 clones; 91% of them were counted only once. The ten largest make up 0.6% to 0.8% of the sample. CDR1 is given as MGHRA and CDR2 as YSYEKL, both from the germline V gene. The CDR3 covers 15 residues, taking in both the cysteine and the phenylalanine. Of all the DNA, just the CDR3 is kept, 45 bases in frame from base 1. Trimming removed 2 bases from V and 4 bases from J, leaving 14 bases between the germline ends. The table lists this clone with a count of one. Its antigen is currently not known. It has no much larger one-base neighbor in the sample; base qualities were not kept.

The rearrangement joined TRBV4-1 to TRBJ1-2; the D gene is perhaps TRBD1, on 5 matching bases. The receptor's source is a female donor in good health, enrolled as a control in a pregnancy study. Sequenced here: peripheral blood, sampled in the third trimester of pregnancy. The nucleotide sequence is TGCGCCAGCAGCCAACTTCCAGGGTCCCCCTATGGCTACACCTTC. It specifies CASSQLPGSPYGYTF.